Each of the 20 T cell receptor beta chains below was sequenced from the same sample in a study of shared clonotypes between healthy human individuals. The protocol was immunoSEQ multiplex PCR, while the TCRdb copy is restricted to in-frame clones and leaves out a portion. This table has 2 million to 2.5 million clones, 93% appearing once. The naive CD8 fraction comprised CD45RO-negative cells positively selected for CCR7 and excluded terminally differentiated effector memory CD45RA+ cells. The sequenced material came from naive CD8+ T cells from PBMCs. These TCRs come from a man aged 18 to 30 in good health. Some clones in this sample may be carry-over from other donors' samples.

The chain recombines TRBV2 with TRBJ2-7, with a possible D match to TRBD2 (6 bases). The V end lost 6 bases, the J end lost 3 bases, and 12 bases lay between the germline ends. Germline V gene data show CDR1 as SNHLY and CDR2 as FYNNEI. This CDR3 contains 13 residues. Here the CDR3 DNA reads TGTGCCAGCAGGATTACGGGGGACTACGAGCAGTACTTC. Translated: CASRITGDYEQYF.

V gene TRBV19 combines with J gene TRBJ1-5; the D is unclear. There are 18 residues in the CDR3. Trimming left V 3 bases short and J 3 bases short, with 21 bases between. CDR1 and CDR2 (germline): LNHDA, SQIVND (reference sequence). CDR3 bases: TGTGCCAGTAGTATCCCCCCCCGGCAGACCTTTGTCAATCAGCCCCAGCATTTT. This codes for CASSIPPRQTFVNQPQHF.

This clone was seen a single time. The chain employs TRBV7-9 and TRBJ1-4; 7 bases match TRBD1. There are 16 residues in the CDR3. Germline CDR1 SEHNR, CDR2 FQNEAQ (reference sequence). The ends lost 3 bases at V and 0 bases at J; junction bases unmatched: 4. The CDR3 region is CASSFRQGSTNEKLFF. In DNA form, the CDR3 reads TGTGCCAGCAGCTTCCGACAGGGCTCAACTAATGAAAAACTGTTTTTT.

The chain joins TRBV5-5 to TRBJ2-7; D is uncertain. The CDR3 runs to 14 residues. V was trimmed by 3 bases and J by 4 bases, leaving 14 bases between them. The germline V gene has CDR1 SGHKS and CDR2 YYEKEE (reference sequence). CDR3 DNA: TGTGCCAGCAGCTACGGCGTGTCATCTTACGAGCAGTACTTC. Protein product: CASSYGVSSYEQYF. The full variable domain, with the rest looked up from reference TRBV5-5 and TRBJ2-7, is DAGVTQSPTHLIKTRGQQVTLRCSPISGHKSVSWYQQVLGQGPQFIFQYYEKEERGRGNFPDRFSARQFPNYSSELNVNALLLGDSALYLCASSYGVSSYEQYFGPGTRLTVT.

V is TRBV9 and J is TRBJ1-1; tentative D call: TRBD1 (6 bases). Germline values: CDR1 SGDLS, CDR2 YYNGEE. V was pared by 3 bases and J by 1 base, with 13 bases between. The CDR3 length is 15 residues. The CDR3 region is CASSERGGPNTEAFF. The CDR3 DNA reads TGTGCCAGCAGCGAGAGGGGGGGCCCGAACACTGAAGCTTTCTTT.

The CDR3 region has the DNA TGCAGCGTAAGACTAGCGGGAATCTACAATGAGCAGTTCTTC. This gives the protein CSVRLAGIYNEQFF. This chain joins TRBV29-1 and TRBJ2-1, with 11 bases identical to TRBD2. Germline assignment: CDR1 SQVTM and CDR2 ANQGSEA. Trimming removed 6 bases from V and 3 bases from J; junction bases left unmatched: 4. The CDR3 runs to 14 residues.

This clone showed up just once. The genes are TRBV7-6 and TRBJ1-1; D call uncertain. From germline, CDR1 is SGHVS and CDR2 FNYEAQ. The CDR3 contains 16 residues. V dropped 3 bases and J dropped 2 bases, with 16 bases sitting between them. CDR3 in amino acids: CASSFRSLSTNTEAFF. CDR3 DNA: TGTGCCAGCAGCTTTCGGTCTTTGTCAACCAACACTGAAGCTTTCTTT.

This chain joins TRBV18 and TRBJ2-7, with D maybe TRBD1 (6 bases). The CDR3 covers 14 residues. Trimming left V 4 bases short and J 4 bases short, with 14 bases between. Germline loops: CDR1 KGHSH, CDR2 LQKENI. The CDR3 loop reads CASSLDDRLYEQYF. For the CDR3, the DNA is TGTGCCAGCTCACTAGATGACAGGCTTTACGAGCAGTACTTC.

The V and J genes are TRBV19 and TRBJ2-1; weak D call: TRBD2 (5 bases). V was trimmed by 3 bases and J by 7 bases, leaving 19 bases between them. In germline, CDR1 is LNHDA, CDR2 SQIVND (reference sequence). The CDR3 is 16 residues long. The CDR3 sequence is CASSISEFRTQNEQFF. The CDR3 DNA reads as TGTGCCAGTAGTATCAGTGAGTTTAGGACTCAAAATGAGCAGTTCTTC. Looking up the rest from reference TRBV19 and TRBJ2-1 gives the full variable domain: DGGITQSPKYLFRKEGQNVTLSCEQNLNHDAMYWYRQDPGQGLRLIYYSQIVNDFQKGDIAEGYSVSREKKESFPLTVTSAQKNPTAFYLCASSISEFRTQNEQFFGPGTRLTVL.

V usage is TRBV2 and J usage is TRBJ1-2; perhaps TRBD1 as D (5 bases). Germline CDR1 is SNHLY and CDR2 is FYNNEI. The CDR3 sequence is 15 residues long. Trimming removed 5 bases from V and 4 bases from J, with 17 bases in between. CDR3 DNA: TGTGCCAGCAGTCAAGGGGCGTATATTGGCTATGGCTACACCTTC. It yields the protein CASSQGAYIGYGYTF.

As regards this clone: Other DNA sequences in this sample translate to the same CDR3. Written as DNA, the CDR3 is TGTGCCAGCAGCTTCTCTTACAATGAGCAGTTCTTC. It translates to CASSFSYNEQFF. The chain employs TRBV5-5 and TRBJ2-1; D is undetermined. Looked up from germline, CDR1 is SGHKS and CDR2 is YYEKEE (reference sequence). There are 12 residues in the CDR3. V lost 2 bases and J 4 bases, leaving 4 bases between the germline ends.

The rearrangement links TRBV6-5 to TRBJ2-1, with a weak D call TRBD2 (5 bases). The CDR3 covers 16 residues. Trimming took off 3 bases at V and 2 bases at J, with 14 bases between the two ends. Germline V lookup: CDR1 MNHEY, CDR2 SVGAGI. CDR3 nucleotide sequence: TGTGCCAGCAGTTATTCCTTTAGCGTAGCCTACAATGAGCAGTTCTTC. Its translation: CASSYSFSVAYNEQFF.

This chain uses TRBV4-1 with TRBJ1-3, with D unclear. Trimming pared 1 base from V and 0 bases from J, leaving 10 bases between. The CDR3 covers 16 residues. CDR1 MGHRA and CDR2 YSYEKL come from the germline V gene. The CDR3 reads CASSQAVHISGNTIYF. DNA of the CDR3: TGCGCCAGCAGCCAAGCCGTCCACATCTCTGGAAACACCATATATTTT.

The V and J genes are TRBV4-1 and TRBJ1-2; 8 bases match TRBD1. Trimming at V came to 6 bases and at J to 4 bases, leaving 10 bases not matched to a gene. The CDR3 sequence is 15 residues long. CDR1 is MGHRA, CDR2 YSYEKL, per germline. The CDR3 here is CASRPSGQALYGYTF. The DNA for the CDR3 is TGCGCCAGCAGACCATCGGGACAGGCGCTCTATGGCTACACCTTC.

CDR3 bases: TGTGCCAGCAGCACAATAGGACAGTACGAGCAGTACTTC. It codes for CASSTIGQYEQYF. V gene TRBV5-6 combines with J gene TRBJ2-7; D possibly corresponds to TRBD1 (6 bases). This CDR3 contains 13 residues. Between the trimmed V and J ends, which lost 4 bases and 4 bases, there was a span of 12 bases. CDR1 and CDR2 (germline): SGHDT, YYEEEE.

The chain employs TRBV7-9 and TRBJ2-7, with 7 bases lining up with TRBD2. V dropped 5 bases and J dropped 2; count of bases not matched to a gene: 6. This CDR3 contains 14 residues. From germline, CDR1 is SEHNR and CDR2 FQNEAQ (reference sequence). CDR3 in amino acids: CASSNEAGPYEQYF. The DNA of the CDR3 is TGTGCCAGCAGCAATGAAGCGGGGCCCTACGAGCAGTACTTC.

The chain couples TRBV4-1 to TRBJ2-2; no firm D call. The V gene's germline CDR1 is MGHRA and CDR2 YSYEKL. The CDR3 spans 16 residues. V dropped 1 base and J dropped 0 bases, with 9 bases sitting between them. Here the CDR3 reads CASSQVASANTGELFF. The DNA for the CDR3 is TGCGCCAGCAGCCAAGTGGCCAGCGCGAACACCGGGGAGCTGTTTTTT.

The genes are TRBV7-9 and TRBJ2-1; either TRBD1 or TRBD2 may fit D (5 bases each). The germline gives CDR1 SEHNR, CDR2 FQNEAQ (reference sequence). The CDR3 extends over 16 amino acids. V was trimmed by 5 bases and J by 7 bases, leaving 21 bases between them. The CDR3 DNA is TGTGCCAGCAGCCCTCCCTCCGGGACCATAAGGAATGAGCAGTTCTTC. Protein: CASSPPSGTIRNEQFF.

The genes are TRBV29-1 and TRBJ1-2, with a tentative D call TRBD1 (5 bases). Germline CDR1 reads SQVTM; CDR2 reads ANQGSEA. The CDR3 covers 14 residues. V lost 3 bases to trimming and J lost 3 bases, with 14 bases between them. CDR3 loop: CSVDAMRGHYGYTF. CDR3 in DNA: TGCAGCGTTGATGCAATGAGGGGACACTATGGCTACACCTTC.

This sequence joins TRBV10-2 and TRBJ1-1; D uncertain. Per germline, CDR1 WSHSY and CDR2 SAAADI. CDR3 length equals 13 residues. Trimming removed 6 bases at V and 0 bases at J, with 8 bases between. The CDR3 DNA sequence: TGCGCCAGCAGGAGGACGGTGAACACTGAAGCTTTCTTT. Translation: CASRRTVNTEAFF.